Given below is one T cell receptor beta chain in context. Clones were sequenced by immunoSEQ multiplex PCR, and TCRdb holds only the in-frame ones, with some missing. Seen here are about 360,000 clones, more than 85% observed once, and the top ten hold over 2.5%. The data originate from a study of blood T cell repertoires in COVID-19. For the study at large: PBMCs, B-cell-depleted T cells, or T cells provided the cDNA or gDNA that made up the material.

This CDR3 is 15 amino acids long. V dropped 5 bases and J dropped 1 base, with 17 bases sitting between them. Per the germline V gene, CDR1 is GTSNPN and CDR2 is SVGIG (reference sequence). Sequenced material: peripheral blood. This TCR was sampled from a human donor in a cohort sampled during active COVID-19. V usage is TRBV30 and J usage is TRBJ1-1; D gene unclear. The CDR3 DNA reads TGTGCCTGGTCCAGAGGTGACGGCTGGAACACTGAAGCTTTCTTT. Translated, it gives CAWSRGDGWNTEAFF.